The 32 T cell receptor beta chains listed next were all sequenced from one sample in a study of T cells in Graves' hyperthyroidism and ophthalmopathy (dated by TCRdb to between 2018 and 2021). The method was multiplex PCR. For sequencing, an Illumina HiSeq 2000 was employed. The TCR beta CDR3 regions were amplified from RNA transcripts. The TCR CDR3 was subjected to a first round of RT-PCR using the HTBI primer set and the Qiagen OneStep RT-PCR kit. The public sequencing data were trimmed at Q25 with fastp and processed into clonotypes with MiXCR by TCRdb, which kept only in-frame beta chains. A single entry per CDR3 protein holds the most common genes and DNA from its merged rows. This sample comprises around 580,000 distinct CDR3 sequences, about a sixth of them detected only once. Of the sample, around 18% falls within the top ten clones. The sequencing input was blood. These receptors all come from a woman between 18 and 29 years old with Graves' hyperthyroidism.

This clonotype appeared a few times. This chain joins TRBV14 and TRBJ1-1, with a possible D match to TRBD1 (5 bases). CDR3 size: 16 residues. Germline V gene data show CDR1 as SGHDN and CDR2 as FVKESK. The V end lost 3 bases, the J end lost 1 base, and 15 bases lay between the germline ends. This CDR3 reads CASSQRAGRWNTEAFF. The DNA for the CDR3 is TGTGCCAGCAGCCAGCGCGCGGGGCGGTGGAACACTGAAGCTTTCTTT.

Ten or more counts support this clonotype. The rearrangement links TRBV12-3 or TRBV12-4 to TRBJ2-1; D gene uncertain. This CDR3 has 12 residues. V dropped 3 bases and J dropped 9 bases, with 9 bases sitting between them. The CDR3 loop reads CASSLRRREQFF. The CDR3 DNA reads TGTGCCAGCAGTTTGCGGCGGCGTGAGCAGTTCTTC.

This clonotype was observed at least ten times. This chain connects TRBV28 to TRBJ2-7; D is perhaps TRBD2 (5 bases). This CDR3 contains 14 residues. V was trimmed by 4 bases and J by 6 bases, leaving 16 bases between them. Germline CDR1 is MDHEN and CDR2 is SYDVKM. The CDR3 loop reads CASSSHPFAGEQYF. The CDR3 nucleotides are TGTGCCAGCAGTTCCCACCCTTTTGCGGGCGAGCAGTACTTC.

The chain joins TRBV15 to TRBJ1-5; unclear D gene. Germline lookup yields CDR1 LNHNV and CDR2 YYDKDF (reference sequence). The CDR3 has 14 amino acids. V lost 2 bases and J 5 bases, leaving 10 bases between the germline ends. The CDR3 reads CATSRTGDYQPQHF. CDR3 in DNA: TGTGCCACCAGCAGAACCGGAGACTATCAGCCCCAGCATTTT.

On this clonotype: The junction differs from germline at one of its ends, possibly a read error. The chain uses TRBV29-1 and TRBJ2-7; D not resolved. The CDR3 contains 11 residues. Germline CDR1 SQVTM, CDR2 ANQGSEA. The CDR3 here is CSVLTSFEQYF. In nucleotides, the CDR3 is TGCAGCGTTCTCACGTCCTTCGAGCAGTACTTC.

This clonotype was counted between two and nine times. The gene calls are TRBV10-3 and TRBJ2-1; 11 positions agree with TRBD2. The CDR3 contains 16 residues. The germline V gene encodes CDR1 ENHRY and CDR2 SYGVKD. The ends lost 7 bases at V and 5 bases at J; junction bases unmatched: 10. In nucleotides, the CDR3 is TGTGCCATCACCCCTGGGATAGCGGGAGGGGACAATGAGCAGTTCTTC. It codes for CAITPGIAGGDNEQFF.

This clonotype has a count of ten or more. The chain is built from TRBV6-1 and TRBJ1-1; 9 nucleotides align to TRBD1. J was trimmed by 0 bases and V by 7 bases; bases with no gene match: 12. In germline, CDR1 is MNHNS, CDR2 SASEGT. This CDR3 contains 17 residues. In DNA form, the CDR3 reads TGTGCCAGCACCGCGGGACAGGGCGGGAATCTGAACACTGAAGCTTTCTTT. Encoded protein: CASTAGQGGNLNTEAFF.

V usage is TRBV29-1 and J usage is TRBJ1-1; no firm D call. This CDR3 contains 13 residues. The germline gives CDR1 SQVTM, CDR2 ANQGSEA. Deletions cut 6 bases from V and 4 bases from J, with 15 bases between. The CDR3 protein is CSVRISRITEAFF. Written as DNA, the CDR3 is TGCAGCGTCCGTATAAGTCGAATCACTGAAGCTTTCTTT. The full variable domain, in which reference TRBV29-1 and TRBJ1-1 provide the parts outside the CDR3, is SAVISQKPSRDICQRGTSLTIQCQVDSQVTMMFWYRQQPGQSLTLIATANQGSEATYESGFVIDKFPISRPNLTFSTLTVSNMSPEDSSIYLCSVRISRITEAFFGQGTRLTVV.

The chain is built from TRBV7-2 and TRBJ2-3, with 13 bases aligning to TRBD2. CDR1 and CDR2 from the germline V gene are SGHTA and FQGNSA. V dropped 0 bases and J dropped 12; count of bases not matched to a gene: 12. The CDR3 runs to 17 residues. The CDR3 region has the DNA TGTGCCAGCAGCTTAGCGTCGGGTGTGACTAGCGGGGGGTCTCAGTATTTT. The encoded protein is CASSLASGVTSGGSQYF.

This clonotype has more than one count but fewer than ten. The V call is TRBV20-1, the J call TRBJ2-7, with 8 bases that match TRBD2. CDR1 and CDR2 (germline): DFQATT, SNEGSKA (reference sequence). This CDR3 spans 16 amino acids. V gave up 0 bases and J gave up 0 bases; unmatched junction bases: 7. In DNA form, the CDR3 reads TGCAGTGCTAGAGAAGCGGGGGCCCCGAGCTCCTACGAGCAGTACTTC. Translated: CSAREAGAPSSYEQYF.

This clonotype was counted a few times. The CDR3: CASSLPSGANVLTF. Here the CDR3 DNA reads TGCGCCAGCAGCTTACCCTCTGGGGCCAACGTCCTGACTTTC. The V call is TRBV5-1, the J call TRBJ2-6; no clear D gene. V shed 2 bases and J shed 0 bases, with 3 bases lying between them. CDR3 length: 14 amino acids. The germline V gene has CDR1 SGHRS and CDR2 YFSETQ.

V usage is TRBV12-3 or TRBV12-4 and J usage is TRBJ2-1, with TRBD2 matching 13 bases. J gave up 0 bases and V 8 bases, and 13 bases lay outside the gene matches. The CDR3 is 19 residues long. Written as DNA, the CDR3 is TGTGCCAGCGGGAGGGGACTAGCGGGACGGGGGAGCTCCTACAATGAGCAGTTCTTC. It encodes CASGRGLAGRGSSYNEQFF.

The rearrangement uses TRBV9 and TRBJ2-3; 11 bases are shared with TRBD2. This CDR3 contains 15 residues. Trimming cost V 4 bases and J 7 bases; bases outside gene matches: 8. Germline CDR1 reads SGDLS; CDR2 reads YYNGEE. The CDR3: CASSPFSGRGNTQYF. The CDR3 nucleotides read TGTGCCAGCAGCCCTTTTAGCGGGAGGGGGAATACGCAGTATTTT.

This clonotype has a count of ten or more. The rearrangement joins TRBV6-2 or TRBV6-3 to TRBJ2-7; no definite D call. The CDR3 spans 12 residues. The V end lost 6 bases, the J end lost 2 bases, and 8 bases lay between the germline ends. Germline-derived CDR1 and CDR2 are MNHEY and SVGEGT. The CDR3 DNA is TGTGCCAGCAGCTTCCTTCCCTACGAGCAGTACTTC. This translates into CASSFLPYEQYF.

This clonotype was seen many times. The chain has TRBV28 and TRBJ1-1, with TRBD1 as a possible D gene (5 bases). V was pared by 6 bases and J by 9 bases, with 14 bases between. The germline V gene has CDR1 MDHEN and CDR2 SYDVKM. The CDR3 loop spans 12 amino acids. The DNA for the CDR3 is TGTGCCAGCAGGCCCGGGACGCACAAAGCTTTCTTT. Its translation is CASRPGTHKAFF.

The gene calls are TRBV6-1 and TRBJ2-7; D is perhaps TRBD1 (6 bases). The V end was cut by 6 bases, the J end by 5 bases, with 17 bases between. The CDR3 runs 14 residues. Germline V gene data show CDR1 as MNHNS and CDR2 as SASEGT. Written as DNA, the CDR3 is TGTGCCAGCAGGAGAGGACAGAGAGGGAACGAGCAGTACTTC. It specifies CASRRGQRGNEQYF.

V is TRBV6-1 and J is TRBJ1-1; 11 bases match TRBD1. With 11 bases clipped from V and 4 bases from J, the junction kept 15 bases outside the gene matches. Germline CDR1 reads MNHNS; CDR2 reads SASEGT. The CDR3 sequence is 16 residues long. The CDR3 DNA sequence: TGTGCCGGAACCGGGACAGGGGGGATTTTTGGCACTGAAGCTTTCTTT. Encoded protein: CAGTGTGGIFGTEAFF.

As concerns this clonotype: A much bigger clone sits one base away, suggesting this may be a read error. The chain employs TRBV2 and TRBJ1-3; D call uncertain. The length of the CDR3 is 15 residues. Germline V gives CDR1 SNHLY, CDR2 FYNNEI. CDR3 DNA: TGTGCCAGCAGAAATCTAGGGAGCTCTGGAAACACCATATGTTTT. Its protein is CASRNLGSSGNTICF.

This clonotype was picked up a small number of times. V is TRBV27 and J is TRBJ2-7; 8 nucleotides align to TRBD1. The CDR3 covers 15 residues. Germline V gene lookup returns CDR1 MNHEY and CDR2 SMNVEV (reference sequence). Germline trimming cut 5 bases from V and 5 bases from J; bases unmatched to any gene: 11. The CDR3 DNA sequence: TGTGCCAGCAGTCGTGCCGGGACAGGTCCCAACGAGCAGTACTTC. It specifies CASSRAGTGPNEQYF.

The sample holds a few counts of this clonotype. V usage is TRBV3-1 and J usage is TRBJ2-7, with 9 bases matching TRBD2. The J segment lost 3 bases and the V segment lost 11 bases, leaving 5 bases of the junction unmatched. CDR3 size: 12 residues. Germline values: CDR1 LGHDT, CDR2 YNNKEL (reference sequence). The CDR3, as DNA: TGTGCCCCGACTAGCGGAGACTACGAGCAGTACTTC. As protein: CAPTSGDYEQYF.

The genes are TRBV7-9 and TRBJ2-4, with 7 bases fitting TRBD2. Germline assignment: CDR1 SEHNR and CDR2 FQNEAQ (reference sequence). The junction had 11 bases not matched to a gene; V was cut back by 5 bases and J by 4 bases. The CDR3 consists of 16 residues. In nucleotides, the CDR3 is TGTGCCAGCAGCCCGCGGGCCGGGACTACAAAAAACATTCAGTACTTC. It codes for CASSPRAGTTKNIQYF.

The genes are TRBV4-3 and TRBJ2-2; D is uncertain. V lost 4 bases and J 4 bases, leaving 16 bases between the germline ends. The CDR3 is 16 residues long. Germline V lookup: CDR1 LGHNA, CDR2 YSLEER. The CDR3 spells CASSPGVDPRTGELFF. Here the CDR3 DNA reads TGCGCCAGCAGCCCAGGCGTGGACCCCCGCACCGGGGAGCTGTTTTTT.

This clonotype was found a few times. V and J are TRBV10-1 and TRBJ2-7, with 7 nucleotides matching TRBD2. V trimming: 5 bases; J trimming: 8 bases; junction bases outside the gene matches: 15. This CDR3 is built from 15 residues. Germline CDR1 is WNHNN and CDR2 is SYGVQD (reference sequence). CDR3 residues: CASSLTGTIGSKQYF. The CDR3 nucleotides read TGCGCCAGCAGTCTGACCGGGACTATCGGTTCTAAGCAGTACTTC.

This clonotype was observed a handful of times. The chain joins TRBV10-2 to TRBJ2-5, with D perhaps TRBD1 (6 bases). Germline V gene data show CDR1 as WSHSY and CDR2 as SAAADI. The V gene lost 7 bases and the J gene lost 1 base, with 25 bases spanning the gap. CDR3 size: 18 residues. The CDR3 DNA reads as TGCGCCAGCACCTACACCATACAGGGCCCATCGTTCCAAGAGACCCAGTACTTC. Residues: CASTYTIQGPSFQETQYF.

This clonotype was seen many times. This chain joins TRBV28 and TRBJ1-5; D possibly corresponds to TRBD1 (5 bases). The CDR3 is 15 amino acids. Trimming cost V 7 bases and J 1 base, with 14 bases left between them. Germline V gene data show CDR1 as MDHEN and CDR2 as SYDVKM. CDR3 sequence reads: CASTLGGRSNQPQHF. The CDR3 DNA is TGTGCCAGCACCCTGGGGGGAAGAAGCAATCAGCCCCAGCATTTT.

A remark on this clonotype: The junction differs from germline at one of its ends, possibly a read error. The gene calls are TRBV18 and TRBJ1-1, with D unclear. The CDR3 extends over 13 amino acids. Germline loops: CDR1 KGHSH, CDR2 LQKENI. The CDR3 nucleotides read TGTGCCAGCTCACCAGGGATGAACGCTGAAGCTTTCTTT. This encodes CASSPGMNAEAFF. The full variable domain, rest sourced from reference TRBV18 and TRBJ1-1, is NAGVMQNPRHLVRRRGQEARLRCSPMKGHSHVYWYRQLPEEGLKFMVYLQKENIIDESGMPKERFSAEFPKEGPSILRIQQVVRGDSAAYFCASSPGMNAEAFFGQGTRLTVV.

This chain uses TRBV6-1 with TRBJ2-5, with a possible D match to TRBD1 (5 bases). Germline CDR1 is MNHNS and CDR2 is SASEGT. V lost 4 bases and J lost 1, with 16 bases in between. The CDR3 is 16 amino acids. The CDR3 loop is CASSVLTVTAQETQYF. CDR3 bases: TGTGCCAGCAGTGTTTTGACAGTTACGGCCCAAGAGACCCAGTACTTC.

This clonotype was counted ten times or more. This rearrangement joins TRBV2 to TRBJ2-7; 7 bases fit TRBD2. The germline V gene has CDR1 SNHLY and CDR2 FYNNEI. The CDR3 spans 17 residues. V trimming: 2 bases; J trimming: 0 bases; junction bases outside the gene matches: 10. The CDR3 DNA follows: TGTGCCAGCAGTGAAAGAGAGATAGCGGGCCTCTCCTACGAGCAGTACTTC. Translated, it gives CASSEREIAGLSYEQYF.

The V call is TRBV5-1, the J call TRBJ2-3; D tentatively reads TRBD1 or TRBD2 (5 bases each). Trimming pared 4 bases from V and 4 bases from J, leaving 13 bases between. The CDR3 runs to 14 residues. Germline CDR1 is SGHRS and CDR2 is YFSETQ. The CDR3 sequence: CASSTEGTSDTQYF. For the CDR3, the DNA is TGCGCCAGCAGCACCGAGGGGACGTCAGATACGCAGTATTTT. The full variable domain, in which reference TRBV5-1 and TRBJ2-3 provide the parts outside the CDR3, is KAGVTQTPRYLIKTRGQQVTLSCSPISGHRSVSWYQQTPGQGLQFLFEYFSETQRNKGNFPGRFSGRQFSNSRSEMNVSTLELGDSALYLCASSTEGTSDTQYFGPGTRLTVL.

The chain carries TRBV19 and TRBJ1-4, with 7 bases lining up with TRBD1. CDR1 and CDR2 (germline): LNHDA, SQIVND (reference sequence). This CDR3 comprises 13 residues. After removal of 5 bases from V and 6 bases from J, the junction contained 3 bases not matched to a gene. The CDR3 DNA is TGTGCCAGTAGTGTCACAGGGGATGAAAAACTGTTTTTT. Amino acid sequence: CASSVTGDEKLFF.

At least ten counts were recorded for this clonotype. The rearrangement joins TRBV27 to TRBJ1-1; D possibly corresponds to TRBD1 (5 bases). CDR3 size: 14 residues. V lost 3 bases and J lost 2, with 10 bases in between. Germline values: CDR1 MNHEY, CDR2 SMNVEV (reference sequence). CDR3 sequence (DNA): TGTGCCAGCAGTTTTAACACAGGAAACACTGAAGCTTTCTTT. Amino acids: CASSFNTGNTEAFF.

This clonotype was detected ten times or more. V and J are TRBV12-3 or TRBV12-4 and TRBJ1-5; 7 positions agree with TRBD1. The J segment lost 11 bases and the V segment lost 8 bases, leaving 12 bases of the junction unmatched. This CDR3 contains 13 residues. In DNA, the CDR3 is TGTGCCAGCGGCCAGGGGGTTAAGAGAACCCAGCATTTT. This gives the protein CASGQGVKRTQHF.